Sequencing of this TCR beta chain was carried out in a study of blood T cells in healthy people across ages (dated by TCRdb to between 2014 and 2017). Turning to the overall study: In model experiments, roughly one uniquely barcoded TCR beta cDNA molecule per two T cells was captured by template switching. The study measured age-related changes in TCR beta repertoire diversity using deep sequencing normalized with unique cDNA molecular identifiers. Donors were grouped into four age groups: young (average approximately 15 years), middle-aged (under 40), aged (62) and long-lived (just over 80). Using the same blood draw, the study looked at two additional independent replicas of 1 million unique cDNA reads for two donors, one aged 18 to 29 and the other aged 80 or older.

Systemically healthy Caucasian individuals from Russia, some 38 in total and aged roughly 6 to 100 years, were included as donors. Each donor gave 9 to 10 milliliters of peripheral blood, collected into EDTA-treated Vacutainer tubes. Ficoll-Paque density-gradient centrifugation was used to isolate PBMCs, with at least 6.5 million obtained per sample. Total RNA was extracted from PBMCs with Trizol reagent, with at least 5.5 micrograms obtained per sample. The percentages of naive CD45RAhigh/CD27high T cells were determined by flow cytometry on a PBMC aliquot from every donor. The library was built by means of 5' RACE. Sequencing was carried out with an Illumina HiSeq 2500. The second PCR ran for about 7 to 11 cycles and used a J-beta primer mix along with a sample-barcoded 5' primer. Each TCR beta cDNA molecule received a unique molecular identifier from a template-switch 5' adaptor carrying 12 random nucleotides. Each sample yielded at least 3 million CDR3-containing paired-end reads. First-strand cDNA synthesis was performed from all RNA using the Mint cDNA synthesis kit, with priming by a TRBC-specific oligonucleotide. All cDNA was treated with uracil-DNA glycosylase and then went through a first 18-cycle PCR with the universal primers M1SS and BC2_uni_R. From the authors' description of their analysis: Each sample was normalized by randomly selecting 1 million high-quality reads, each carrying a distinct molecular identifier. Instead of being binned into consensus sequences, reads that shared molecular identifiers were thrown out. MiTCR, run with a Q25 quality threshold and the strictest error-elimination algorithm, handled CDR3 identification, clonotype clustering and error correction. A nonparametric unseen species model with Euler transformation was used to estimate a lower bound on total TCR beta diversity. The public reads were quality trimmed at Q25 with fastp and then assembled into clones with MiXCR by TCRdb, keeping productive beta chains. One record per CDR3 amino acid sequence lists the most common genes and DNA. TCRdb, not the original authors, processed these V and J calls. The sample table records under 700,000 distinct CDR3 sequences; under 30% of these occur just once. The ten largest clones represent 7.5% to 9% of the sample.

Notes on this clonotype: Its antigen is unknown. No per-base quality is available; no much larger clone lies one base away.

The investigation overall reported the following: Estimates of total diversity from one million sequenced T cells were regarded as lower bounds and underestimates. The percentage of naive T cells measured by flow cytometry correlated strongly with observed TCR beta diversity. Compared with the aged group, the long-lived group had more naive CD4+ T cells, fewer expanded clones and increased TCR diversity, suggesting age selection. Observed TCR beta diversity per million T cells fell roughly linearly with age, and a significant reduction was already apparent by age roughly 41. The CMV infection status of donors was not known, potentially confounding age-related changes in expanded clonotypes. Conclusive comparison of naive and antigen-experienced compartments was prevented by the profiling of bulk unsorted PBMCs.

The data also belong to a second study, concerning T cells of mothers and their children. The second paper states: Donors were nine systemically healthy Caucasian individuals: three mothers and their six children. cDNA synthesis consumed the entire amount of extracted RNA, loaded at around 1.5 ug RNA in each 15 ul reaction. In the second PCR, sample barcodes and 2-4 random nucleotides were introduced via the M1S primer. Over 8.5 million TCR beta CDR3 reads came from each mother, compared with some 3.1 million reads from each child. In both related and unrelated pairs, thymic selection shapes the output of TCR recombination in a similar way, with inherited differences having only a minor effect. Normalized repertoire overlap in related mother-child pairs was always slightly higher than in unrelated mother-child pairs, but the difference was never significant. Persistent microchimeric T cell clones were not detected, at a sensitivity of about 90 clones per million clonotypes. In the study, deep NGS was used to compare the TCR beta repertoires of mothers and children, and features distinguishing related mother-child pairs from unrelated individuals were sought. On average, the children were 11 +/- 4 years old, while the mothers were about 40 +/- 4 years old. After adapters were ligated using NEBNext reagents, the libraries underwent 100+100 nt paired-end sequencing on an Illumina HiSeq 2000. To avoid cross-contamination, the mother libraries and the child libraries were prepared a month apart and sequenced in separate runs. Each donor had between about 500,000 and 2,300,000 distinct TCR beta clonotypes identified. Naive TCR beta clonotypes were estimated from low-frequency clonotypes matched to each donor's FACS-determined naive share, without sorting.

Sequencing used blood. The clonotype comes from a boy aged 5-17 years in good health.

The CDR3 loop reads CASRRNGYTF. The nucleotides are TGTGCCAGCAGACGCAATGGCTACACCTTC. The chain is assembled from TRBV6-1 and TRBJ1-2; the D gene is unclear. The cysteine opens and the phenylalanine closes a CDR3 of 10 amino acids. The entry retains the CDR3 DNA only, 30 bases that are in frame from base 1. Trimming removed 6 bases from V and 6 bases from J, leaving 5 bases between the germline ends. CDR1 and CDR2, looked up from the germline V gene, are MNHNS and SASEGT.